The 18 T cell receptor beta chains presented below share a single source sample, sequenced in a study of somatic mutations in cytotoxic T cells in rheumatoid arthritis. Sequenced by immunoSEQ multiplex PCR; TCRdb stores in-frame clones only, minus some. The data contain some 15,000 clones, about four fifths of them singletons. The sequenced material came from CD8+ T cells sorted from blood. The receptors come from an adult with rheumatoid arthritis.

This clone was observed once. The rearrangement uses TRBV7-9 and TRBJ1-5, with 8 nucleotides matching TRBD1. Germline CDR1 reads SEHNR; CDR2 reads FQNEAQ (reference sequence). The J segment lost 7 bases and the V segment lost 4 bases, leaving 6 bases of the junction unmatched. The CDR3 has 14 amino acids. The CDR3 nucleotides are TGTGCCAGCAGCTCGGACAGGGTGAGGCAGCCCCAGCATTTT. It encodes CASSSDRVRQPQHF.

In its sample, this clone was seen a few times. The gene calls are TRBV7-9 and TRBJ2-7; 7 bases match TRBD1. The ends lost 5 bases at V and 5 bases at J; junction bases unmatched: 3. The CDR3 spans 12 residues. From germline, CDR1 is SEHNR and CDR2 FQNEAQ (reference sequence). In DNA form, the CDR3 reads TGTGCCAGCAGCACACAGGGGAACGAGCAGTACTTC. It specifies CASSTQGNEQYF.

The chain has TRBV7-9 and TRBJ1-4; D ambiguous. Deletions cut 4 bases from V and 5 bases from J, with 14 bases between. This CDR3 region has 15 residues. Germline assignment: CDR1 SEHNR and CDR2 FQNEAQ (reference sequence). The DNA of the CDR3 is TGTGCCAGCAGCTCGGACGGACTTCCAAATGAAAAACTGTTTTTT. Translating gives CASSSDGLPNEKLFF.

The J gene is TRBJ2-3, the V gene TRBV27, with D possibly matching TRBD2 (5 bases). This CDR3 comprises 14 residues. V dropped 3 bases and J dropped 5 bases, with 12 bases sitting between them. Germline V lookup: CDR1 MNHEY, CDR2 SMNVEV (reference sequence). For the CDR3, the DNA is TGTGCCAGCAGTTTGCCCGAAGGGAGAGATACGCAGTATTTT. This gives the protein CASSLPEGRDTQYF.

V gene TRBV7-9 combines with J gene TRBJ1-2; D is unresolved. The germline V gene has CDR1 SEHNR and CDR2 FQNEAQ (reference sequence). Trimming pared 1 base from V and 6 bases from J, leaving 12 bases between. The length of the CDR3 is 14 residues. This chain's CDR3 is CASSLDAGIHGYTF. CDR3 in DNA: TGTGCCAGCAGCTTAGATGCCGGGATCCATGGCTACACCTTC.

This rearrangement joins TRBV23-1 to TRBJ2-3; 8 bases align to TRBD1. TRBV23-1 belongs to the ORF category, with a function that is uncertain. The CDR3 runs to 17 residues. The J segment lost 0 bases and the V segment lost 3 bases, leaving 8 bases of the junction unmatched. DNA of the CDR3: TGCGCCAGCAGTCAGCCAGGGACAGGCCTTAGCACAGATACGCAGTATTTT. Translated, it gives CASSQPGTGLSTDTQYF.

The chain carries TRBV27 and TRBJ2-1; TRBD2 agrees at 7 bases. The CDR3 consists of 13 residues. From germline, CDR1 is MNHEY and CDR2 SMNVEV (reference sequence). Unmatched junction bases numbered 3, after V lost 2 bases and J lost 8 bases. DNA of the CDR3: TGTGCCAGCAGTTTAGGGACTAACGATGAGCAGTTCTTC. Translated: CASSLGTNDEQFF.

V and J are TRBV27 and TRBJ1-2, with 7 bases fitting TRBD1. The CDR3 loop spans 14 amino acids. CDR1 is MNHEY, CDR2 SMNVEV, per germline (reference sequence). The V and J ends lost 4 bases and 3 bases, in that order; junction bases with no gene match: 5. The chain's CDR3 is CASSSGGRYYGYTF. The CDR3 bases are TGTGCCAGCAGTTCAGGGGGAAGGTACTATGGCTACACCTTC.

The rearrangement links TRBV10-2 to TRBJ2-5; D is undetermined. The J call may be wrong; the DNA end is better matched by TRBJ2-7. Germline-derived CDR1 and CDR2 are WSHSY and SAAADI. The CDR3 is 13 residues long. The CDR3 loop reads CASSQTASYEQYF. The CDR3 DNA sequence: TGCGCCAGCAGTCAGACTGCATCCTACGAGCAGTACTTC.

V and J are TRBV6-5 and TRBJ1-1; TRBD1 matches at 9 bases. V lost 10 bases to trimming and J lost 4 bases; unmatched junction nucleotides: 7. The CDR3 covers 13 residues. Germline V gene sequence: CDR1 MNHEY, CDR2 SVGAGI. Here the CDR3 DNA reads TGTGCCACCCAACAGGGGGCATTCACTGAAGCTTTCTTT. This gives the protein CATQQGAFTEAFF.

The gene calls are TRBV19 and TRBJ1-2; 8 bases agree with TRBD1. V lost 1 base to trimming and J lost 1 base; unmatched junction nucleotides: 5. Germline CDR1 LNHDA, CDR2 SQIVND (reference sequence). This CDR3 is 16 amino acids long. This chain's CDR3 is CASSIGGQDFNYGYTF. As DNA, the CDR3 is TGTGCCAGTAGTATAGGGGGACAGGACTTTAACTATGGCTACACCTTC.

This chain links TRBV25-1 with TRBJ2-1; D not resolved. Between the trimmed V and J ends, which lost 2 bases and 8 bases, there was a span of 13 bases. The CDR3 sequence is 14 residues long. CDR1 is MGHDK, CDR2 SYGVNS, per germline. The CDR3 nucleotides read TGTGCCAGCAGTGAAGTACAGCCCTGGGATGAGCAGTTCTTC. Its translation: CASSEVQPWDEQFF.

This clone was counted a single time. The chain uses TRBV6-1 and TRBJ2-7, with D unresolved. Germline V lookup: CDR1 MNHNS, CDR2 SASEGT. With 4 bases removed from V and 0 bases from J, the gap between germline ends came to 10 bases. There are 14 residues in the CDR3. CDR3 residues: CASSVGTVSYEQYF. As DNA, the CDR3 is TGTGCCAGCAGTGTAGGAACAGTCTCCTACGAGCAGTACTTC.

The chain joins TRBV7-9 to TRBJ2-5, with D possibly being TRBD1 or TRBD2 (5 bases each). The CDR3 extends over 15 amino acids. The germline V gene has CDR1 SEHNR and CDR2 FQNEAQ (reference sequence). Trimming removed 4 bases at V and 0 bases at J, with 12 bases between. CDR3 DNA sequence: TGTGCCAGCAGCTGGGGACCCACGTACCAAGAGACCCAGTACTTC. Translating it yields CASSWGPTYQETQYF.

The chain links TRBV20-1 to TRBJ1-2; D gene uncertain. This CDR3 spans 11 amino acids. Germline loops: CDR1 DFQATT, CDR2 SNEGSKA (reference sequence). V lost 2 bases and J 5 bases, leaving 6 bases between the germline ends. This chain's CDR3 is CSARSGYGYTF. In nucleotides, the CDR3 is TGCAGTGCTAGATCTGGTTATGGCTACACCTTC.

Regarding this clone: Sequence at one end of the junction differs from germline and may be a read error. The V and J genes are TRBV7-7 and TRBJ2-2; D gene unclear. From germline, CDR1 is SSHAT and CDR2 FNYEAQ (reference sequence). The CDR3 spans 13 residues. CDR3 residues: CASSLDLTGELFF. The CDR3 DNA is TGTGCTAGCAGCTTAGACCTCACCGGGGAGCTGTTTTTT. The full variable domain, rest sourced from reference TRBV7-7 and TRBJ2-2, is GAGVSQSPRYKVTKRGQDVTLRCDPISSHATLYWYQQALGQGPEFLTYFNYEAQPDKSGLPSDRFSAERPEGSISTLTIQRTEQRDSAMYRCASSLDLTGELFFGEGSRLTVL.

V usage is TRBV18 and J usage is TRBJ2-5; 10 nucleotides match TRBD1. The V gene's germline CDR1 is KGHSH and CDR2 LQKENI. J gave up 5 bases and V 5 bases, and 5 bases lay outside the gene matches. CDR3 length: 14 residues. CDR3 protein: CASSEGQGVETQYF. For the CDR3, the DNA is TGTGCCAGCTCAGAAGGACAGGGGGTCGAGACCCAGTACTTC.

This chain links TRBV6-5 with TRBJ1-1; D unresolved. The V gene's germline CDR1 is MNHEY and CDR2 SVGAGI. The V gene lost 7 bases and the J gene lost 3 bases, with 18 bases spanning the gap. This CDR3 region has 15 residues. CDR3 region: CASILRRGGDTEAFF. CDR3 DNA: TGTGCCAGCATCCTACGGCGAGGAGGCGACACTGAAGCTTTCTTT.